The clone carrying this T cell receptor beta chain was observed a few times. Antigen unknown. Quantitative 5'-RACE with molecular barcodes generated TCR beta libraries. TCRdb processed the 5' RACE reads anew with MiXCR; each CDR3 protein has one entry. Among around 430,000 distinct CDR3 sequences listed, 15% to 20% were seen once. This sample stems from a study of CD8 T cells in ankylosing spondylitis. Regarding the study as a whole: Seemingly distinctive of ankylosing spondylitis blood was a TCR beta motif formed by eight highly homologous variants. Earlier authors reported some of these motif variants in reactive arthritis synovial fluid and blood. Disease-linked clones were reportedly significantly enriched in matched ankylosing spondylitis synovial fluid.

Trimming at V came to 5 bases and at J to 2 bases, leaving 7 bases not matched to a gene. CDR1 DFQATT and CDR2 SNEGSKA come from the germline V gene (reference sequence). The CDR3 length is 14 residues. This TCR derives from a male donor with ankylosing spondylitis. What was sequenced was blood, either unsorted or a sorted T cell fraction (not recorded which). The J gene is TRBJ2-7, the V gene TRBV20-1, with TRBD2 identical over 9 bases. The CDR3 DNA follows: TGCAGTGCTCCTAGCGGGATGGGGACCTACGAGCAGTACTTC. It encodes CSAPSGMGTYEQYF.